Following are 16 T cell receptor beta chains from one sample sequenced in a study of T cells in Graves' hyperthyroidism and ophthalmopathy. From RNA transcripts, TCR beta CDR3 regions were amplified. The HTBI primer set drove a first-round RT-PCR of the TCR CDR3. TCRdb passed the multiplex PCR reads through MiXCR, listing each CDR3 protein once. This table holds around 720,000 distinct CDR3 sequences, around a third found once. The sequencing input was blood. The receptors derive from a woman between 40 and 50 years old with Graves' hyperthyroidism.

In this sample, this clonotype turned up many times. The genes are TRBV15 and TRBJ1-4; D is perhaps TRBD1 (6 bases). Germline CDR1 and CDR2: LNHNV and YYDKDF (reference sequence). V lost 4 bases and J lost 3, with 9 bases in between. The CDR3 sequence is 14 residues long. The CDR3 reads CATSIEGANEKLFF. For the CDR3, the DNA is TGTGCCACCAGCATCGAGGGGGCTAATGAAAAACTGTTTTTT.

This clonotype came up many times. The CDR3 region has the DNA TGTGCCAGCAGCTCCCTGGGCGGCCCCCAGAGTAATTCACCCCTCCACTTT. Encoded protein: CASSSLGGPQSNSPLHF. The V and J genes are TRBV7-6 and TRBJ1-6; D unclear. Germline lookup yields CDR1 SGHVS and CDR2 FNYEAQ. CDR3 length equals 17 residues. Trimming pared 4 bases from V and 6 bases from J, leaving 19 bases between.

The J gene is TRBJ2-2, the V gene TRBV12-3 or TRBV12-4, with 7 positions matching TRBD1. This CDR3 has 16 amino acids. V was pared by 8 bases and J by 4 bases, with 13 bases of the junction left unmatched. The CDR3 sequence: CASGGYGQAGTGELFF. Written as DNA, the CDR3 is TGTGCCAGCGGCGGCTACGGACAGGCTGGCACCGGGGAGCTGTTTTTT.

With regard to this clonotype: With a much larger clone just one base away, this may be a read error. V usage is TRBV7-8 and J usage is TRBJ1-5; D is undetermined. V gave up 2 bases and J gave up 5 bases, with 13 bases separating them. The germline CDR1 and CDR2 sequences are SGHVS and FQNEAQ. This CDR3 is built from 15 residues. In DNA form, the CDR3 reads TGTGCCAGCAGCTTATCTCGTGGTGTAGATCAGCCCCAGCATTTT. The encoded protein is CASSLSRGVDQPQHF.

This clonotype was found many times. The chain uses TRBV7-9 and TRBJ2-7, with 10 nucleotides matching TRBD1. The CDR3 length is 15 residues. After removal of 5 bases from V and 0 bases from J, the junction contained 4 bases not matched to a gene. The germline V gene has CDR1 SEHNR and CDR2 FQNEAQ (reference sequence). This CDR3 is CASSPGQGNSYEQYF. The CDR3 bases are TGTGCCAGCAGCCCGGGACAGGGGAACTCCTACGAGCAGTACTTC.

This chain links TRBV20-1 with TRBJ1-2; 9 bases fit TRBD1. CDR1 is DFQATT, CDR2 SNEGSKA, per germline (reference sequence). The CDR3 is 15 residues long. The V gene end was trimmed by 6 bases and the J gene end by 8 bases; junction bases not matched to a gene: 16. The CDR3 here is CSAQTGTGNVYGYTF. The CDR3 bases are TGCAGTGCCCAAACCGGGACAGGGAATGTCTACGGCTACACCTTC.

This chain joins TRBV7-8 and TRBJ2-3, with D hard to call. V lost 4 bases and J lost 6, with 11 bases in between. CDR1 is SGHVS and CDR2 is FQNEAQ in the germline V gene. There are 13 residues in the CDR3. In DNA form, the CDR3 reads TGTGCCAGCAGCTCAGAAGTTGGCGATACGCAGTATTTT. This translates into CASSSEVGDTQYF.

The chain links TRBV6-6 to TRBJ1-5, with TRBD1 identical over 8 bases. There are 15 residues in the CDR3. With V trimmed by 10 bases and J by 4 bases, 12 bases remained unmatched. In germline, CDR1 is MNHNY, CDR2 SVGAGI (reference sequence). CDR3 loop: CATKTGTGANQPQHF. Here the CDR3 DNA reads TGTGCCACAAAGACCGGGACAGGAGCGAATCAGCCCCAGCATTTT.

This clonotype appeared a few times. The V call is TRBV5-1, the J call TRBJ2-5, with 11 bases identical to TRBD2. Losses at the gene ends were 1 base for V and 1 base for J; bases not matched to a gene: 0. Per germline, CDR1 SGHRS and CDR2 YFSETQ. This CDR3 has 15 residues. The CDR3 reads CASSLTSGSQETQYF. CDR3 nucleotides: TGCGCCAGCAGCTTGACTAGCGGGAGCCAAGAGACCCAGTACTTC.

This clonotype was observed at least ten times. The rearrangement joins TRBV10-3 to TRBJ1-1; D call uncertain. Deletions cut 4 bases from V and 1 base from J, with 10 bases between. Germline lookup yields CDR1 ENHRY and CDR2 SYGVKD. CDR3 length equals 14 residues. The CDR3 region is CAISAGEANTEAFF. DNA of the CDR3: TGTGCCATCAGTGCGGGCGAGGCGAACACTGAAGCTTTCTTT.

The chain employs TRBV2 and TRBJ2-5, with 8 bases matching TRBD1. V trimming: 1 base; J trimming: 5 bases; junction bases outside the gene matches: 6. The CDR3 loop spans 15 amino acids. CDR1 is SNHLY and CDR2 is FYNNEI in the germline V gene. The DNA of the CDR3 is TGTGCCAGCAGTGAAGGGGCGACAGGGGTTGAGACCCAGTACTTC. Translated, it gives CASSEGATGVETQYF.

This clonotype was seen repeatedly, ten times or more. The chain has TRBV12-3 or TRBV12-4 and TRBJ2-7, with 8 bases fitting TRBD2. V shed 8 bases and J 3 bases; nucleotides not matched to a gene: 9. The CDR3 sequence is 14 residues long. This CDR3 reads CASAIPGTSYEQYF. The CDR3 DNA reads TGTGCCAGCGCCATCCCCGGGACTAGCTACGAGCAGTACTTC.

The chain carries TRBV29-1 and TRBJ2-5; 16 bases fit TRBD2. The V gene's germline CDR1 is SQVTM and CDR2 ANQGSEA. This CDR3 has 17 amino acids. J gave up 5 bases and V 8 bases, and 14 bases lay outside the gene matches. The CDR3 coding sequence is TGCAGCTCCACGTCGGGACTAGCGGGAGGGCCCTTGGAGACCCAGTACTTC. Translating gives CSSTSGLAGGPLETQYF.

This rearrangement joins TRBV10-3 to TRBJ1-2; perhaps TRBD1 as D (6 bases). The V end lost 3 bases, the J end lost 10 bases, and 18 bases lay between the germline ends. This CDR3 is built from 14 residues. CDR1 ENHRY and CDR2 SYGVKD come from the germline V gene. CDR3 DNA: TGTGCCATCAGTGAATGGGACACTGAAGCTGACTACACCTTC. It codes for CAISEWDTEADYTF.

This chain joins TRBV29-1 and TRBJ2-1; D ambiguous. With 5 bases removed from V and 9 bases from J, the gap between germline ends came to 14 bases. CDR1 and CDR2 (germline): SQVTM, ANQGSEA. The length of the CDR3 is 12 residues. In DNA, the CDR3 is TGCAGCGTTCAGAACCTTTATTCTGAGCAGTTCTTC. Translated, it gives CSVQNLYSEQFF.

At least ten counts were recorded for this clonotype. V is TRBV27 and J is TRBJ2-7; D not certain. Germline V gives CDR1 MNHEY, CDR2 SMNVEV (reference sequence). This CDR3 comprises 10 residues. The V and J ends lost 10 bases and 7 bases respectively, with 11 bases between them. CDR3 nucleotide sequence: TGTGCCACCCGTCCGGTTGAGCAGTACTTC. It specifies CATRPVEQYF.